The 21 T cell receptor beta chains presented below share a single source sample, sequenced in a study of T cells in Graves' hyperthyroidism and ophthalmopathy. TCR beta CDR3 regions were amplified from RNA transcripts. A first-round RT-PCR of the TCR CDR3 used the HTBI primer set. TCRdb re-derived calls from the multiplex PCR reads in MiXCR, one entry per CDR3 protein. The data hold approximately 420,000 distinct CDR3 sequences, with roughly 13% observed a single time. Sequencing used blood. All receptors come from a woman aged 18 to 35 with Graves' hyperthyroidism.

This clonotype was counted between two and nine times. The chain uses TRBV3-1 and TRBJ1-1, with D unresolved. Germline values: CDR1 LGHDT, CDR2 YNNKEL (reference sequence). This CDR3 spans 14 amino acids. Trimming removed 4 bases at V and 1 base at J, with 10 bases between. CDR3 loop: CASSRDTSNTEAFF. CDR3 sequence (DNA): TGTGCCAGCAGCCGAGACACTTCGAACACTGAAGCTTTCTTT.

As regards this clonotype: A much larger clone is a single base away; this may be a read error. This CDR3 is CSESKPGHCNEQFF. The CDR3 DNA reads TGCAGTGAATCCAAGCCAGGACATTGCAATGAGCAGTTCTTC. The chain combines TRBV20-1 with TRBJ2-1; D is perhaps TRBD1 (5 bases). V lost 7 bases to trimming and J lost 6 bases, with 19 bases between them. This CDR3 region has 14 residues. Germline-derived CDR1 and CDR2 are DFQATT and SNEGSKA (reference sequence).

The genes are TRBV6-5 and TRBJ1-2, with D possibly being TRBD1 (6 bases). Deletions cut 2 bases from V and 3 bases from J, with 10 bases between. Per the germline V gene, CDR1 is MNHEY and CDR2 is SVGAGI. The CDR3 consists of 14 residues. The CDR3 is CASSYTGADYGYTF. DNA for the CDR3: TGTGCCAGCAGTTACACGGGGGCGGACTATGGCTACACCTTC.

This clonotype was recorded at least ten times. The chain combines TRBV20-1 with TRBJ2-2; TRBD2 aligns across 11 bases. The V gene's germline CDR1 is DFQATT and CDR2 SNEGSKA (reference sequence). This CDR3 is 14 amino acids long. After removal of 6 bases from V and 4 bases from J, the junction contained 4 bases not matched to a gene. Here the CDR3 reads CSARLAGTTGELFF. CDR3 sequence (DNA): TGCAGTGCCAGACTAGCGGGGACCACCGGGGAGCTGTTTTTT.

This clonotype has at least ten counts. This chain links TRBV28 with TRBJ1-2; no reliable D call. Germline V CDR1 and CDR2: MDHEN, SYDVKM. This CDR3 contains 13 residues. Between the trimmed V and J ends, which lost 1 base and 4 bases, there was a span of 7 bases. CDR3 nucleotide sequence: TGTGCCAGCAGTTTATCCCCAACCTATGGCTACACCTTC. Residues: CASSLSPTYGYTF.

This clonotype was counted ten times or more. V and J are TRBV20-1 and TRBJ2-1, with TRBD2 matching over 7 bases. Trimming removed 1 base from V and 7 bases from J; junction bases left unmatched: 10. This CDR3 region has 15 residues. Germline values: CDR1 DFQATT, CDR2 SNEGSKA (reference sequence). The CDR3, as DNA: TGCAGTGCTAGAGGACGGGGCGGGAGAACGAATGAGCAGTTCTTC. Its translation: CSARGRGGRTNEQFF.

The table lists this clonotype with many counts. J is TRBJ2-2 and V is TRBV6-2 or TRBV6-3; D possibly corresponds to TRBD1 (6 bases). Germline V lookup: CDR1 MNHEY, CDR2 SVGEGT. The CDR3 is made up of 16 amino acids. Trimming left V 7 bases short and J 0 bases short, with 15 bases between. The CDR3 region has the DNA TGTGCCAGCACAAAGTCCCAGGGGACGAACACCGGGGAGCTGTTTTTT. It translates to CASTKSQGTNTGELFF.

The table lists this clonotype with a few counts. The rearrangement joins TRBV29-1 to TRBJ1-2; 11 bases match TRBD1. V dropped 4 bases and J dropped 5; count of bases not matched to a gene: 6. This CDR3 region has 14 residues. Germline-derived CDR1 and CDR2 are SQVTM and ANQGSEA. The CDR3 sequence is CSVAGGQGEYGYTF. The DNA of the CDR3 is TGCAGCGTTGCGGGGGGACAGGGGGAGTATGGCTACACCTTC.

This clonotype was seen at least ten times. The chain joins TRBV4-1 to TRBJ2-7; 10 bases fit TRBD2. The CDR3 is 15 amino acids. V shed 1 base and J 3 bases; nucleotides not matched to a gene: 3. CDR1 MGHRA and CDR2 YSYEKL come from the germline V gene. The CDR3 loop is CASSQGPSGGYEQYF. The CDR3 nucleotides read TGCGCCAGCAGCCAAGGCCCTAGCGGGGGCTACGAGCAGTACTTC.

The V and J genes are TRBV13 and TRBJ2-1; 7 positions match TRBD1. The CDR3 sequence is 17 residues long. Per the germline V gene, CDR1 is PRHDT and CDR2 is FYEKMQ (reference sequence). After removal of 4 bases from V and 2 bases from J, the junction contained 11 bases not matched to a gene. CDR3 residues: CASSSKGAETPYNEQFF. The CDR3 nucleotides read TGTGCCAGCAGCTCCAAGGGGGCAGAAACTCCCTACAATGAGCAGTTCTTC.

On this clonotype itself: A read error may account for a junction end that differs from germline. The chain uses TRBV12-3 or TRBV12-4 and TRBJ2-1; 10 nucleotides line up with TRBD2. This CDR3 has 16 amino acids. The CDR3 sequence is CASSPRLAGSYNERFF. CDR3 DNA sequence: TGTGCCAGCAGTCCCCGACTAGCGGGCTCCTACAATGAGCGGTTCTTC.

This clonotype came up many times. This chain uses TRBV5-6 with TRBJ2-7, with a tentative D call TRBD1 (6 bases). Trimming took off 4 bases at V and 1 base at J, with 18 bases between the two ends. The CDR3 is 16 amino acids. Germline values: CDR1 SGHDT, CDR2 YYEEEE. CDR3 coding DNA: TGTGCCAGCAGCCTTGGACAGCTCCGGAGATCCTACGAGCAGTACTTC. Translation gives CASSLGQLRRSYEQYF. The full variable domain, completed using reference TRBV5-6 and TRBJ2-7, is DAGVTQSPTHLIKTRGQQVTLRCSPKSGHDTVSWYQQALGQGPQFIFQYYEEEERQRGNFPDRFSGHQFPNYSSELNVNALLLGDSALYLCASSLGQLRRSYEQYFGPGTRLTVT.

This clonotype showed up many times. This rearrangement joins TRBV28 to TRBJ2-7; D unresolved. The CDR3 sequence is 14 residues long. Trimming stripped 6 bases from V and 5 bases from J, with 17 bases between. The germline CDR1 and CDR2 sequences are MDHEN and SYDVKM. The CDR3 sequence is CASSRGLLPNEQYF. The DNA of the CDR3 is TGTGCCAGCAGCCGTGGGCTCCTACCCAACGAGCAGTACTTC.

This clonotype was picked up many times. The V and J genes are TRBV12-3 or TRBV12-4 and TRBJ1-5, with D possibly being TRBD1 (5 bases). V lost 2 bases and J lost 3, with 14 bases in between. CDR3 length equals 16 residues. CDR3 sequence (DNA): TGTGCCAGCAGTTTAACCACCGGGGACGTCAATCAGCCCCAGCATTTT. This sequence encodes CASSLTTGDVNQPQHF.

A note on this clonotype: A much more abundant neighbour one base away suggests this may be a read error. The CDR3 protein is CASSLEGTRQEIQYF. The CDR3 nucleotides read TGTGCCAGCAGCTTGGAGGGGACAAGGCAAGAGATCCAGTACTTC. This chain links TRBV5-5 with TRBJ2-5, with a weak D call TRBD1 (6 bases). Germline V gene lookup returns CDR1 SGHKS and CDR2 YYEKEE (reference sequence). The CDR3 is made up of 15 amino acids.

Notes on this clonotype: This could be a read error, since a much larger clone is one nucleotide away. The chain uses TRBV13 and TRBJ2-1, with 13 nucleotides matching TRBD2. CDR1 PRHDT and CDR2 FYEKMQ come from the germline V gene (reference sequence). The ends lost 5 bases at V and 9 bases at J; junction bases unmatched: 7. CDR3 length: 15 amino acids. Here the CDR3 DNA reads TGTGCCAGCAGCGGCGGGACTAGCGGGACGGGTGAGCAGTTCTTC. The encoded protein is CASSGGTSGTGEQFF.

CDR3 in DNA: TGTGCCAGCAGTTTAGCGGCCAGGGGAAGTGGCTACACCTTC. Translation gives CASSLAARGSGYTF. This sequence joins TRBV12-3 or TRBV12-4 and TRBJ1-2, with D possibly being TRBD1 (6 bases). Trimming left V 0 bases short and J 7 bases short, with 12 bases between. The CDR3 is 14 amino acids.

This clonotype has ten or more counts. This chain connects TRBV27 to TRBJ1-1; no definite D call. CDR1 is MNHEY, CDR2 SMNVEV, per germline (reference sequence). The CDR3 is 16 amino acids. Trimming took off 0 bases at V and 1 base at J, with 12 bases between the two ends. Written as DNA, the CDR3 is TGTGCCAGCAGTTTATCGACGCGGGGAAAGAACACTGAAGCTTTCTTT. Protein product: CASSLSTRGKNTEAFF.

In this sample, this clonotype turned up a few times. The chain uses TRBV30 and TRBJ1-4; TRBD1 agrees at 12 bases. CDR1 is GTSNPN and CDR2 is SVGIG in the germline V gene (reference sequence). CDR3 size: 14 residues. V lost 5 bases to trimming and J lost 3 bases; unmatched junction nucleotides: 1. The CDR3 bases are TGTGCCTGGGGGGACAGGGGGCCTAATGAAAAACTGTTTTTT. This translates into CAWGDRGPNEKLFF. Using reference TRBV30 and TRBJ1-4 for the parts outside the CDR3, the full variable domain is SQTIHQWPATLVQPVGSPLSLECTVEGTSNPNLYWYRQAAGRGLQLLFYSVGIGQISSEVPQNLSASRPQDRQFILSSKKLLLSDSGFYLCAWGDRGPNEKLFFGSGTQLSVL.

In the case of this clonotype: A read error may be the cause here, since a much bigger clone is one base away. This chain connects TRBV15 to TRBJ1-1, with D possibly matching TRBD1 (5 bases). Trimming removed 5 bases at V and 7 bases at J, with 26 bases between. Germline V gene sequence: CDR1 LNHNV, CDR2 YYDKDF (reference sequence). This CDR3 has 17 amino acids. CDR3 loop: CATSAPRASTKDIEAFF. CDR3 nucleotides: TGTGCCACCAGCGCCCCACGGGCCAGTACAAAGGACATTGAAGCTTTCTTT. Full variable domain (missing parts from reference TRBV15 and TRBJ1-1): DAMVIQNPRYQVTQFGKPVTLSCSQTLNHNVMYWYQQKSSQAPKLLFHYYDKDFNNEADTPDNFQSRRPNTSFCFLDIRSPGLGDTAMYLCATSAPRASTKDIEAFFGQGTRLTVV.

This clonotype was found many times. The chain links TRBV6-1 to TRBJ1-5, with D possibly TRBD1 on 6 matching bases. V lost 7 bases and J 2 bases, leaving 15 bases between the germline ends. CDR1 is MNHNS, CDR2 SASEGT, per germline. The CDR3 contains 15 residues. The CDR3 spells CASIIGQSRNQPQHF. CDR3 coding DNA: TGTGCCAGCATCATCGGACAGTCTCGCAATCAGCCCCAGCATTTT.